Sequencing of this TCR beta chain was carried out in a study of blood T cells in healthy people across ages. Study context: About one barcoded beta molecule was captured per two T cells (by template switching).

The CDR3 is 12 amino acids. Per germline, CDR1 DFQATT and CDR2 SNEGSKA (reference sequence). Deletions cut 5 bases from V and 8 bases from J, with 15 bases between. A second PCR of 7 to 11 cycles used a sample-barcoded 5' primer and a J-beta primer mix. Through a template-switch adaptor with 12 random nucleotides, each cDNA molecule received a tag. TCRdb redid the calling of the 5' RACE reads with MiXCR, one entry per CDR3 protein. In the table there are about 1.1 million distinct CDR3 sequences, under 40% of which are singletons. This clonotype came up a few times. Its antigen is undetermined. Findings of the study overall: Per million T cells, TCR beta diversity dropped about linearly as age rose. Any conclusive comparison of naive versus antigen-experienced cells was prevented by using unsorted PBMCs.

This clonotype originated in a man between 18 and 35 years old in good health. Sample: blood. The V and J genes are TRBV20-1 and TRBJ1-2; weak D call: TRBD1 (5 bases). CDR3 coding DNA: TGCAGTGCTCATCCCGGGGGTGAAGGCTACACCTTC. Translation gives CSAHPGGEGYTF.